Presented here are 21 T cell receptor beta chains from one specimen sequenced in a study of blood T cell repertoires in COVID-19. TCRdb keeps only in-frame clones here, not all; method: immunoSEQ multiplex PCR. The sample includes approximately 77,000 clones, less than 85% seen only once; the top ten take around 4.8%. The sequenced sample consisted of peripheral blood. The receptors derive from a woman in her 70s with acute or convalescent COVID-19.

CDR3: CASSLGTYLGTDTQYF. The CDR3 DNA reads TGTGCCAGCTCACTAGGGACTTATCTCGGCACAGATACGCAGTATTTT. The rearrangement joins TRBV18 to TRBJ2-3; D is perhaps TRBD2 (6 bases). V lost 4 bases and J lost 1, with 15 bases in between. The CDR3 contains 16 residues. The germline V gene encodes CDR1 KGHSH and CDR2 LQKENI.

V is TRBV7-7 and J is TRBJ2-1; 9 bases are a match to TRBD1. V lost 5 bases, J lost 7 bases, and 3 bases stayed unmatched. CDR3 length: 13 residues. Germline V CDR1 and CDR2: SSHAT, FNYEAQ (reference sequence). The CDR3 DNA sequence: TGTGCCAGCAGCCCGGGGACAGGGAATGAGCAGTTCTTC. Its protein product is CASSPGTGNEQFF.

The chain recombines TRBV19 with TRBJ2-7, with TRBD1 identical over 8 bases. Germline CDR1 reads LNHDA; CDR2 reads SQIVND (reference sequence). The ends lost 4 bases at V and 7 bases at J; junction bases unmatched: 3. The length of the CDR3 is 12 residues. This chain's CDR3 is CASSTGGREQYF. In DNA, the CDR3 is TGTGCCAGTAGTACAGGGGGCCGGGAGCAGTACTTC.

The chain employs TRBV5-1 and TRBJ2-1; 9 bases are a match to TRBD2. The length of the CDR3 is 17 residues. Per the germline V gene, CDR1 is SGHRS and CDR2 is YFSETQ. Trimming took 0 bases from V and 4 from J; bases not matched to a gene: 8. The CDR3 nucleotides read TGCGCCAGCAGCTTGGCTTCGGGCCTAGCGGGGTACAATGAGCAGTTCTTC. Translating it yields CASSLASGLAGYNEQFF.

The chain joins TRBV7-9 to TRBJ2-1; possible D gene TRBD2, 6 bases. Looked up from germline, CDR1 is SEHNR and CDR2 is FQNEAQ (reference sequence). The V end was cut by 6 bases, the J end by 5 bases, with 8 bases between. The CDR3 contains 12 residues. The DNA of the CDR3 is TGTGCCAGCAGAGGAGGGCACAATGAGCAGTTCTTC. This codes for CASRGGHNEQFF.

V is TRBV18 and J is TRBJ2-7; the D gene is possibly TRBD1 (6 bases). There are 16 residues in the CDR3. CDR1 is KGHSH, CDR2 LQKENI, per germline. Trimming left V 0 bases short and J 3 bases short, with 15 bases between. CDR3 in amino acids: CASSPPARGSFYEQYF. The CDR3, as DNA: TGTGCCAGCTCACCACCTGCAAGGGGGTCATTCTACGAGCAGTACTTC. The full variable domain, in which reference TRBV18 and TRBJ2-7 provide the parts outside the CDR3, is NAGVMQNPRHLVRRRGQEARLRCSPMKGHSHVYWYRQLPEEGLKFMVYLQKENIIDESGMPKERFSAEFPKEGPSILRIQQVVRGDSAAYFCASSPPARGSFYEQYFGPGTRLTVT.

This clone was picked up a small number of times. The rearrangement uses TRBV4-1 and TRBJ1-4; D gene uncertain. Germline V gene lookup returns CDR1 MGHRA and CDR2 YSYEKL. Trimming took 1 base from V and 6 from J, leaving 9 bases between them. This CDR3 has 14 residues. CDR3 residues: CASSQVGRDEKLFF. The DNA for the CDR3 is TGCGCCAGCAGCCAAGTGGGGAGGGATGAAAAACTGTTTTTT.

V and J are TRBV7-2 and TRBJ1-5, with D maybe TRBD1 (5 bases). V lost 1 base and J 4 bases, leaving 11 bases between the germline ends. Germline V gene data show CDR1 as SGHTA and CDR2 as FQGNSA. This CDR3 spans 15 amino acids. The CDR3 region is CASSLVDAGNQPQHF. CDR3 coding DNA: TGTGCCAGCAGCTTAGTAGACGCAGGGAATCAGCCCCAGCATTTT.

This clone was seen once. CDR3 in amino acids: CASSPRASGLQETQYF. The CDR3, as DNA: TGTGCCAGCAGCCCACGCGCTAGCGGATTACAAGAGACCCAGTACTTC. The V and J genes are TRBV3-1 (or the pseudogene TRBV3-2) and TRBJ2-5, with 7 bases aligning to TRBD2. The V gene's germline CDR1 is LGHDT and CDR2 YNNKEL (reference sequence). The CDR3 runs to 16 residues. V lost 4 bases and J lost 2; bases outside the gene matches: 10.

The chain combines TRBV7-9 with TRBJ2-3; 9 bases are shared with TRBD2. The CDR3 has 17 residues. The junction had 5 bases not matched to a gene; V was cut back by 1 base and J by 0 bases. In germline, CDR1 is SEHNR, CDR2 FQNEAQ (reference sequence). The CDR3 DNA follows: TGTGCCAGCAGCTTAGGGACTAGCGTAGCTAGCACAGATACGCAGTATTTT. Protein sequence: CASSLGTSVASTDTQYF.

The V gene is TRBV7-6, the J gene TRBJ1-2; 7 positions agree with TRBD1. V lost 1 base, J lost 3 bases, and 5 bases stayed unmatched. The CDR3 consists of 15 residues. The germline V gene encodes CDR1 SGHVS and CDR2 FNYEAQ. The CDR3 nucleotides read TGTGCCAGCAGCTTAGGCTTTACAGGGGACTATGGCTACACCTTC. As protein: CASSLGFTGDYGYTF.

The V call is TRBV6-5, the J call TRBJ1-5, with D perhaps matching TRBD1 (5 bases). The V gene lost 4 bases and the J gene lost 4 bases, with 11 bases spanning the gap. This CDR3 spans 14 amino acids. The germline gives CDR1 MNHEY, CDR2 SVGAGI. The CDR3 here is CASSSRGMNQPQHF. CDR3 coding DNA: TGTGCCAGCAGTTCCCGGGGGATGAATCAGCCCCAGCATTTT.

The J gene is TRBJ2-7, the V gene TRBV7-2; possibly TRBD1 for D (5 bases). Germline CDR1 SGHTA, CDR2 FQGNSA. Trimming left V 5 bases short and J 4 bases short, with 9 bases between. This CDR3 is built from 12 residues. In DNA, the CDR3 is TGTGCCAGCAGCCCAGGGTGGTACGAGCAGTACTTC. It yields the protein CASSPGWYEQYF.

The CDR3, as DNA: TGCGCCAGCAGCCAAGAAGGTGCCAGGGGGGACACTGAAGCTTTCTTT. Translated, it gives CASSQEGARGDTEAFF. The chain employs TRBV4-3 and TRBJ1-1; TRBD1 agrees at 7 bases. V was clipped by 0 bases and J by 3 bases; unmatched bases: 7. Germline lookup yields CDR1 LGHNA and CDR2 YSLEER. CDR3 length: 16 residues.

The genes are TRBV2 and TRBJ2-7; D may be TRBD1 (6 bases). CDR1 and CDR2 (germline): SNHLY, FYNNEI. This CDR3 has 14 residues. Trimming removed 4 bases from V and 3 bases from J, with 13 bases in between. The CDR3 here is CASSVKGHVYEQYF. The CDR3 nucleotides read TGTGCCAGCAGTGTAAAGGGACACGTCTACGAGCAGTACTTC.

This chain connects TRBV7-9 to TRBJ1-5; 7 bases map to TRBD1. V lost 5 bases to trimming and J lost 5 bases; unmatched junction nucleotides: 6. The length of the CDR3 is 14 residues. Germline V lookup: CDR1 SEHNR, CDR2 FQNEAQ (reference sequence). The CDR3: CASSHRGGDQPQHF. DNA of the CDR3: TGTGCCAGCAGCCACAGGGGAGGTGATCAGCCCCAGCATTTT. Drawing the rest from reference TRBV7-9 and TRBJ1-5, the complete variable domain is DTGVSQNPRHKITKRGQNVTFRCDPISEHNRLYWYRQTLGQGPEFLTYFQNEAQLEKSRLLSDRFSAERPKGSFSTLEIQRTEQGDSAMYLCASSHRGGDQPQHFGDGTRLSIL.

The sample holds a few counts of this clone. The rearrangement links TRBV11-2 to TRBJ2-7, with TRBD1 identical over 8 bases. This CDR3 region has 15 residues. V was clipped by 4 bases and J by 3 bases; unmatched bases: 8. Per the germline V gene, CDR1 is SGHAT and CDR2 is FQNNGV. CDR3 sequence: CASSSNPGQVYEQYF. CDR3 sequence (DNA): TGTGCCAGCAGCTCAAATCCGGGACAGGTCTACGAGCAGTACTTC.

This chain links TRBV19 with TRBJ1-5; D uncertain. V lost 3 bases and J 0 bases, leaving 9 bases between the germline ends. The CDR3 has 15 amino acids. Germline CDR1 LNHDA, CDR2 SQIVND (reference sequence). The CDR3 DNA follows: TGTGCCAGTAGTATTGTGGACTATAGCAATCAGCCCCAGCATTTT. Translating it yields CASSIVDYSNQPQHF.

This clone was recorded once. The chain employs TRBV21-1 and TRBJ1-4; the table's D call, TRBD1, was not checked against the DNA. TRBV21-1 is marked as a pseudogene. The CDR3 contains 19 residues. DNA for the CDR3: TGTGCCAGCAGCAAAGAAGTCCCCAGGGCAGGACAGGGAAGGGAAAAACTGTTTTTT. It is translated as CASSKEVPRAGQGREKLFF.

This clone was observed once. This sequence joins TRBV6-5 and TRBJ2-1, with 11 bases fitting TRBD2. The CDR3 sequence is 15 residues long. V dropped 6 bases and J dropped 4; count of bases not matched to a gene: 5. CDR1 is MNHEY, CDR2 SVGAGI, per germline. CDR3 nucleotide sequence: TGTGCCAGCAGGGTAGCGGGGGGGCGGTACAATGAGCAGTTCTTC. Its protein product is CASRVAGGRYNEQFF.

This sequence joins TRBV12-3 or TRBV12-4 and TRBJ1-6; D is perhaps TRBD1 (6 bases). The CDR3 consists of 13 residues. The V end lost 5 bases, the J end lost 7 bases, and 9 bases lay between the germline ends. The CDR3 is CASSATGNSPLHF. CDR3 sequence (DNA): TGTGCCAGCAGTGCCACAGGGAATTCACCCCTCCACTTT.